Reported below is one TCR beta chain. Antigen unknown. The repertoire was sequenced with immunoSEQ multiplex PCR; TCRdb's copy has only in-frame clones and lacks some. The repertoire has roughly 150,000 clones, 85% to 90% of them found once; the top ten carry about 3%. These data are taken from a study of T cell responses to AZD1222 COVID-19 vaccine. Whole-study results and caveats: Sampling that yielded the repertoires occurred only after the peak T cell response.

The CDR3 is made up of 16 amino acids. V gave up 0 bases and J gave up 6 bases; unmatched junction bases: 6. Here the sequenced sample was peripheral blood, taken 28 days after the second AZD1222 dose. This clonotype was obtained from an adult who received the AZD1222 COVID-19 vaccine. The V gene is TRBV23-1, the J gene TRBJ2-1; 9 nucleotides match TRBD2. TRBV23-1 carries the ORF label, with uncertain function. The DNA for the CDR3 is TGCGCCAGCAGTCAATCGTGCGGGAGGGGCGGCAATGAGCAGTTCTTC. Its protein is CASSQSCGRGGNEQFF.